The entry below describes one T cell receptor beta chain. This sample was taken from a study of blood T cell repertoires in COVID-19. TCRdb's copy holds only in-frame clones and misses some; the assay was immunoSEQ multiplex PCR. The sample carries 90,000 to 140,000 clones, around 83% recorded once. This CDR3 has 18 amino acids. Germline assignment: CDR1 SGHNT and CDR2 YYREEE (reference sequence). V shed 4 bases and J 1 base; nucleotides not matched to a gene: 8. The chain employs TRBV5-4 and TRBJ2-2; 12 nucleotides align to TRBD2. This receptor was taken from a woman of 80 years or more with acute or convalescent COVID-19. Input material: peripheral blood. In nucleotides, the CDR3 is TGTGCCAGCAGCGGGGGACTAGCGGGCGATCGGAACACCGGGGAGCTGTTTTTT. Translation: CASSGGLAGDRNTGELFF.